This T cell receptor beta chain originates from a study of cytomegalovirus exposure and HLA in healthy donors (dated by TCRdb to about 2017). Context from the whole study: An earlier analysis of 587 of the donors reported about 300 Gb of sequence data and some 110 million unique TCR beta sequences obtained from roughly 180 million T cells. A later genetic analysis used genome-wide SNP genotypes for 398 of the 666 donors, treating that subset as a discovery cohort. Both class I and class II loci were covered by HLA typing, at four-digit resolution. The later analysis used no new phenotypic data to find candidate immune exposures, relying instead on TCR beta sequences and their occurrence across donors. Among roughly 400 genotyped donors of the cohort, an average of around 220,000 unique TCR beta nucleotide sequences was sequenced per donor, of which about 19% were non-productive. About 5 DR-DQ haplotypes were handled as single units for association and clustering, since linkage in the cohort was strong. All discovery cohort repertoires had been generated on a single sequencing platform. Typing coverage differed by locus: A, B, C, DRB1 and DQB1 were typed in about 620-640 donors, DQA1 in approximately 520, DPA1 in approximately 610, and DPB1 in roughly 450. An early release covering over 500 HLA-typed donors comprised approximately 300 gigabases of sequencing data and tens of millions of unique TCR sequences. To decide whether each TCR beta V gene segment behaved as functional or pseudogenic, an earlier analysis of fewer than 750 of the donors relied on high-throughput TCR beta sequencing. To study patterns of TCR occurrence, a later analysis re-analyzed previously published TCR beta repertoires from hundreds of donors and added high-resolution HLA genotyping. To predict cytomegalovirus infection status, the study combined high-throughput TCR immunosequencing, statistical association of individual TCRs with disease status, and machine learning. The T cell repertoires of under 750 subjects were profiled by immunosequencing and related to cytomegalovirus serostatus. Besides the first cohort of roughly 700 subjects, a separate validation cohort made up of over 100 different subjects was used. The study aimed to test whether cataloging public T cell receptors could reveal signatures of past pathogen exposure. The genetic ancestry cluster associated with self-reported Caucasian donors included about 84% of the roughly 410 genotyped donors. Alongside the repertoire data, information on donor age, sex, ethnicity and CMV serostatus was compiled. Study-wide findings and limitations: A few of the identified cytomegalovirus-associated TCR beta chains were confirmed in vitro to be specific for cytomegalovirus antigens. Roughly uniform sequencing depth across donors was assumed in presence/absence analyses, although this assumption may not hold. A later analysis associated 15,000 to 20,000 TCR beta sequences with specific HLA alleles at a false discovery rate of 0.05. Because some donors lacked HLA typing at each locus, the association tests relied only on the typed subset. A further reported finding was that TCR beta sequences accurately predicted the HLA-A and HLA-B alleles for most subjects in the first cohort. A later analysis reported that several top co-occurrence clusters appeared linked to parvovirus B19, influenza, CMV and Epstein-Barr virus. A later analysis found that most CMV-associated TCR beta chains appeared HLA-restricted, with HLA associations seemingly driven largely by CMV exposure. Linkage disequilibrium might explain the correlated functional status among segregating V segments, but an unknown experimental factor could not be excluded. The only immune exposure information available for the cohort was CMV serostatus. When HLA alleles, especially DR and DQ, strongly co-occurred, attributing TCR associations to individual alleles was difficult. In an earlier analysis of 587 of the donors, most TCR beta V segments were observed in productive rearrangements about 87% or about 30% of the time, broadly matching IMGT annotations. Some IMGT-functional V segments, including TRBV6-2 and TRBV6-3, could not be distinguished by the 87-base-pair reads and were therefore excluded. Compared with the approximately 670-donor mean, donors in an Asian-associated ancestry cluster had fewer N-insertions in productive TCRs, according to a later genetic analysis. Most TCR sequences were seen in very few donors, while some public TCRs were found in many individuals. In a later analysis, the rate of TCR association differed among HLA loci, with DRB1 alleles having the most associated TCRs and HLA-C alleles having the fewest. It was suggested by the authors that the approach could potentially be generalized to other disease states and immunological phenotypes. The classifier was reported to diagnose cytomegalovirus status with high specificity and sensitivity in both the original cohort and the validation cohort. V-gene and J-gene trimming of TCR beta chains was associated with a missense DCLRE1C variant in a later genetic analysis, and the association was replicated in an independent cohort. In the study, about 150 TCR beta chains were listed as associated with cytomegalovirus. Because counts were too low, seventeen rarely observed V segments, including chromosome 9 orphons, were excluded from the earlier analysis of 587 of the donors. The cohort was sequenced for TCR beta chains only, and without alpha or paired-chain data the features that could be detected were limited. In a later analysis, HLA-associated TCR beta chains showed more clonal expansion and lower generation probabilities than non-associated chains that were equally common. The sequencing pipeline was judged likely to have produced a cluster of highly shared sequence variants as a technical artifact.

Comments on this clone: Which antigen it targets is not known. No base quality information exists; no much larger clone differs at one position.

The cohort comprised several hundred healthy bone marrow donors. At the time of sampling, every cohort member was nominally healthy, though immune exposures that went unrecorded were likely present. The donor was CMV seronegative and was included in the group of approximately 350 seronegative cohort members. Each donor provided a peripheral blood sample, and peripheral blood mononuclear cells were used for TCR beta sequencing. Genomic DNA extraction from the blood cell samples was performed with the Qiagen DNeasy Blood Extraction Kit. The library was made by the immunoSEQ multiplex PCR assay. The multiplex PCR relied on a mix of 60 forward primers for TCR Vbeta segments and 13 reverse primers for TCR Jbeta segments. Amplification of the CDR3 region of rearranged TCR beta genes was performed with a multiplex PCR assay on genomic DNA. Amplified TCR beta libraries were sequenced as 87-base-pair reads on the Illumina HiSeq System. As for how the authors treated the data: In a later analysis, around 80 million unique TCR beta chains were counted across the roughly 700 repertoires, and roughly 11 million of these chains were shared by at least two donors. To remove PCR and sequencing errors, raw reads were error-corrected and collapsed into unique sequences using a nearest-neighbor algorithm that merged closely related sequences. To assign V, D and J gene segments, CDR3 sequences were aligned to IMGT reference sequences. Each retained sequence needed at least a six-nucleotide match to both a V gene segment and a J gene segment. A rearrangement was called productive if the CDR3 had no stop codons and remained in frame with V and J, and every other rearrangement was called non-productive. Following IMGT convention, CDR3 was defined as the stretch from the second conserved V-encoded cysteine to the conserved J-encoded phenylalanine. The earlier analysis of about 610 of the donors excluded any sequence lacking an unambiguous match to a single V gene segment. In an earlier analysis of 587 of the donors, V segments were called functional above 56.7% productive rearrangements and were called segregating when the between-donor standard deviation exceeded 5%. A statistical classification framework was built to diagnose cytomegalovirus status from the catalog of TCR beta chain sequences. In a later analysis, TCR nucleotide sequences were compared against IMGT/GENE-DB human TR gene sequences so that V and J genes could be assigned. A later analysis assigned CDR3 sequences and most-parsimonious VDJ recombination scenarios with the TCRdist pipeline. In a later analysis, each TCR beta chain was defined by its CDR3 amino acid sequence together with its V-gene family, and reads without a unique V-gene family were excluded. A later analysis removed roughly 590 highly shared, low-generation-probability nucleotide sequences to deal with suspected cross-contamination and a sequencing artifact. A later analysis calculated a clonal expansion index for each public chain from normalized within-repertoire ranks of inferred template counts. In a later analysis, generation probabilities were computed with a VDJ recombination model fitted to out-of-frame rearrangements, and the resulting probabilities were checked against IGoR. A later analysis scored TCR-TCR, TCR-HLA and TCR-CMV co-occurrence with hypergeometric tests, applying a repertoire-size bias correction to TCR pairs. To estimate false discovery rates, a later analysis permuted the HLA or CMV assignments 20 times. A later analysis grouped co-occurring TCRs with DBSCAN, adding TCRdist sequence similarity when clustering within HLA-allele-positive subsets. Repertoires with fewer than 30,000 or more than 120,000 public chains were left out of co-occurrence clustering, as were about five repertoires with anomalous nucleotide sharing. Entries here come from immuneACCESS through TCRdb and include only in-frame sequences with V and J called. Some clones fail to appear in such tables; in the studies checked, an unresolved V gene covers under half of the shortfall, and the cause of the remainder is unknown. V and J calls and clone size come straight from that table; D and trimming were deduced from the DNA. The sample records 130,000 or so clones, approximately 82% of which are singletons. 1.5% of the sample is in the top ten clones.

In the germline V gene, CDR1 corresponds to MNHNS and CDR2 to SASEGT. Measured from the cysteine to the phenylalanine, the CDR3 is 11 residues long. The read is trimmed to its CDR3 DNA, 33 bases read in frame from base 1. V gives up 4 bases and J gives up 10 bases, and the segment between their germline ends measures 8 bases. The chain is assembled from TRBV6-1 and TRBJ2-1; no D gene is confidently identified. The source is a female donor in good health and CMV-seronegative. Sequencing was done on a sample of PBMCs. The base sequence is TGTGCCAGCAGTGTAGCTGGCGAGCAGTTCTTC. Translated, it reads CASSVAGEQFF.